This TCR beta chain originates from a study of cytotoxic CD8 clonotypes in ibrutinib-treated CLL. TCR beta libraries used approximately 1.8 micrograms of genomic DNA from cryopreserved PBMCs. The CDR3 is 15 amino acids. The junction had 4 bases not matched to a gene; V was cut back by 4 bases and J by 1 base. Germline-derived CDR1 and CDR2 are SEHNR and FQNEAQ (reference sequence). Method: immunoSEQ multiplex PCR; TCRdb's copy keeps in-frame clones and lacks some. The table has about 160,000 clones, 81% seen once; the top ten hold roughly 2%. This receptor was taken from a human donor with chronic lymphocytic leukemia. The chain links TRBV7-9 to TRBJ1-1; TRBD1 aligns across 9 bases. Here the sequenced sample was PBMCs, taken after 12 months of ibrutinib treatment. This chain's CDR3 is CASSSGQGPNTEAFF. CDR3 in DNA: TGTGCCAGCAGCTCCGGACAGGGGCCGAACACTGAAGCTTTCTTT.